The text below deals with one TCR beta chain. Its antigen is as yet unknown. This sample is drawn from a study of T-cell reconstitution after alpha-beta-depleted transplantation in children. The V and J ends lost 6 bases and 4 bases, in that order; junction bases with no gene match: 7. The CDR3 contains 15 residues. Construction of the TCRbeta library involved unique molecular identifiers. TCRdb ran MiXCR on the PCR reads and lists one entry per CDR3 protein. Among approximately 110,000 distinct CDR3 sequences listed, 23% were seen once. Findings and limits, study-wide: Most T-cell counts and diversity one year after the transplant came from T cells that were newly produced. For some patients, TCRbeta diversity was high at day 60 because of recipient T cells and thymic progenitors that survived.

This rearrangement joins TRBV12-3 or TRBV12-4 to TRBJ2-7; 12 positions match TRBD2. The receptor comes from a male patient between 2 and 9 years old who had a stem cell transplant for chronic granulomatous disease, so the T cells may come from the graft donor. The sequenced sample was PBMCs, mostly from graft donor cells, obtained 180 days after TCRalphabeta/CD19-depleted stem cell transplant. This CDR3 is CASRTSGGGVYEQYF. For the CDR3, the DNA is TGTGCCAGCAGGACTAGCGGGGGAGGGGTATACGAGCAGTACTTC.